Each of the 31 T cell receptor beta chains below was sequenced from the same sample in a study of metastatic and nonmetastatic thyroid tumors. TCRdb reanalyzed the PCR reads via MiXCR. Among fewer than 25,000 clones listed, 15% to 20% were seen once. Thyroid surgery took place with no prior treatment in any patient. The sequencing input was blood. The receptors originated from a female donor with papillary thyroid cancer or a benign thyroid nodule (not recorded which). Some clones in this sample may be carry-over from other donors' samples.

This clone has ten or more counts. In DNA form, the CDR3 reads TGTGCCAGCAGCGACAGGAGTAATGAAAAACTGTTTTTT. Its translation: CASSDRSNEKLFF. The chain uses TRBV7-2 and TRBJ1-4; a weak D match, TRBD1 (6 bases). Looked up from germline, CDR1 is SGHTA and CDR2 is FQGNSA. The germline V and J ends were trimmed by 5 bases and 4 bases, with 8 bases remaining between them. The CDR3 runs 13 residues. Filled out from reference TRBV7-2 and TRBJ1-4, the complete variable domain reads GAGVSQSPSNKVTEKGKDVELRCDPISGHTALYWYRQSLGQGLEFLIYFQGNSAPDKSGLPSDRFSAERTGGSVSTLTIQRTQQEDSAVYLCASSDRSNEKLFFGSGTQLSVL.

Many counts were recorded for this clone. This chain links TRBV9 with TRBJ1-1, with D possibly TRBD1 on 6 matching bases. The CDR3 length is 15 residues. The V end was cut by 4 bases, the J end by 6 bases, with 19 bases between. In germline, CDR1 is SGDLS, CDR2 YYNGEE. In nucleotides, the CDR3 is TGTGCCAGCAGCTTGACTCAGGGGATTGAGGCTGAAGCTTTCTTT. It is translated as CASSLTQGIEAEAFF.

This clone came up many times. The chain employs TRBV30 and TRBJ1-1; D perhaps matches TRBD1 (5 bases). The CDR3 sequence is 14 residues long. Trimming shortened V by 0 bases and J by 6 bases, and 14 bases separated the two germline ends. The germline V gene encodes CDR1 GTSNPN and CDR2 SVGIG (reference sequence). The CDR3 sequence: CAWSVRFWGAEAFF. The DNA of the CDR3 is TGTGCCTGGAGTGTTAGATTTTGGGGGGCTGAAGCTTTCTTT.

This clone was counted only a few times. The chain carries TRBV6-2 or TRBV6-3 and TRBJ2-7; TRBD1 matches 12 bases. The CDR3 covers 16 residues. Germline V gives CDR1 MNHEY, CDR2 SVGEGT. V lost 4 bases to trimming and J lost 7 bases; unmatched junction nucleotides: 11. CDR3 nucleotide sequence: TGTGCCAGCAGTTTTTGCCGGGACAGGGGGCGAGAAGAGCAGTACTTC. Its translation is CASSFCRDRGREEQYF.

On this clone: A read error may produce the germline difference seen at one junction end. This rearrangement joins TRBV20-1 to TRBJ2-3, with 7 bases aligning to TRBD1. This CDR3 spans 15 amino acids. The germline gives CDR1 DFQATT, CDR2 SNEGSKA (reference sequence). CDR3 sequence (DNA): TGCAGTGCTAGTCGGTCAGGGGGAAGCACATATACGCAGTATTTT. It is translated as CSASRSGGSTYTQYF.

The chain carries TRBV19 and TRBJ1-3; D gene unclear. V was cut by 4 bases and J by 2 bases, with 18 bases left in between. CDR1 is LNHDA and CDR2 is SQIVND in the germline V gene (reference sequence). The CDR3 length is 17 residues. The CDR3 is CASSTHPRGRTGNTIYF. CDR3 in DNA: TGTGCCAGTAGTACGCACCCGAGAGGGAGAACTGGAAACACCATATATTTT.

By sample fraction, this clone is medium-sized. The V gene is TRBV2, the J gene TRBJ2-7; 9 nucleotides agree with TRBD1. Germline CDR1 is SNHLY and CDR2 is FYNNEI. The CDR3 has 14 residues. After removal of 7 bases from V and 3 bases from J, the junction contained 7 bases not matched to a gene. CDR3 protein: CASKTGQGYYEQYF. The DNA of the CDR3 is TGTGCCAGCAAAACGGGACAGGGATACTACGAGCAGTACTTC.

This clone was counted between two and nine times. The rearrangement joins TRBV19 to TRBJ1-5, with D possibly being TRBD1 (6 bases). Trimming pared 6 bases from V and 1 base from J, leaving 10 bases between. CDR3 length: 14 amino acids. Germline V gene lookup returns CDR1 LNHDA and CDR2 SQIVND (reference sequence). This CDR3 is CASRRDISNQPQHF. The DNA of the CDR3 is TGTGCCAGTAGAAGGGACATCAGCAATCAGCCCCAGCATTTT.

This clone is labeled as medium-sized. The genes are TRBV12-3 or TRBV12-4 and TRBJ1-2; TRBD1 aligns across 8 bases. The CDR3 loop spans 12 amino acids. Unmatched junction bases numbered 4, after V lost 5 bases and J lost 8 bases. The CDR3 region is CASSRTGSGYTF. CDR3 coding DNA: TGTGCCAGCAGTCGGACAGGGAGCGGCTACACCTTC.

This clone was seen a few times. One base away lies a much larger clone, so this may be a sequencing read error. Within the sample, other DNA sequences also encode this same CDR3. This rearrangement joins TRBV10-3 to TRBJ2-5, with 8 bases that match TRBD2. This CDR3 has 13 amino acids. CDR1 ENHRY and CDR2 SYGVKD come from the germline V gene. The CDR3 nucleotides are TGCGCCATCTCAGGAGCGGGAGAAGAGACCCAGTACTTC. Translating it yields CAISGAGEETQYF.

This clone has a count of ten or more. The V gene is TRBV20-1, the J gene TRBJ2-4; no clear D gene. The CDR3 extends over 17 amino acids. The ends were cut back, 0 bases at V and 3 bases at J, with 18 bases in the middle. Germline CDR1 is DFQATT and CDR2 is SNEGSKA (reference sequence). Written as DNA, the CDR3 is TGCAGTGCTAGAGACCTTCAGACGGAGCGAGACAAAAACATTCAGTACTTC. Protein sequence: CSARDLQTERDKNIQYF.

This clone was picked up a small number of times. This chain connects TRBV19 to TRBJ1-6; D not certain. Deletions cut 3 bases from V and 8 bases from J, with 8 bases between. Germline-derived CDR1 and CDR2 are LNHDA and SQIVND (reference sequence). The CDR3 extends over 13 amino acids. The DNA of the CDR3 is TGTGCCAGTAGTATGGTCTGGGATTCACCCCTCCACTTT. This translates into CASSMVWDSPLHF.

The chain couples TRBV11-3 to TRBJ2-1; TRBD2 matches at 9 bases. Germline trimming cut 8 bases from V and 3 bases from J; bases unmatched to any gene: 5. CDR3 length equals 14 residues. CDR1 is SGHNT and CDR2 is YENEEA in the germline V gene. This CDR3 reads CASRASGIYNEQFF. The CDR3 DNA sequence: TGTGCCAGCCGGGCTAGCGGGATCTACAATGAGCAGTTCTTC.

This clone was observed once. A read error may account for a junction end that differs from germline. The CDR3 bases are TGTGCCAACAGCTTGGGGGGAGGGACTGAAGCTTTCTTT. This codes for CANSLGGGTEAFF. The chain links TRBV5-4 to TRBJ1-1, with TRBD1 as a possible D gene (5 bases). The CDR3 runs 13 residues. Germline CDR1 is SGHNT and CDR2 is YYREEE (reference sequence).

This clone was counted ten times or more. Additional DNA sequences in this sample encode the identical CDR3. This chain uses TRBV7-8 with TRBJ2-4, with D possibly TRBD2 on 5 matching bases. The CDR3 is made up of 14 amino acids. Germline V gene sequence: CDR1 SGHVS, CDR2 FQNEAQ. Trimming pared 2 bases from V and 1 base from J, leaving 6 bases between. CDR3 DNA sequence: TGTGCCAGCAGCTTATGGGAGGCCAAAAACATTCAGTACTTC. Translating it yields CASSLWEAKNIQYF. Looking up the rest from reference TRBV7-8 and TRBJ2-4 gives the full variable domain: GAGVSQSPRYKVAKRGQDVALRCDPISGHVSLFWYQQALGQGPEFLTYFQNEAQLDKSGLPSDRFFAERPEGSVSTLKIQRTQQEDSAVYLCASSLWEAKNIQYFGAGTRLSVL.

This clone has more than one count but fewer than ten. CDR3: CASSKEFHTQYF. The CDR3 DNA reads TGTGCCAGTTCTAAAGAGTTCCATACGCAGTATTTT. The genes are TRBV19 and TRBJ2-3; D is undetermined. From germline, CDR1 is LNHDA and CDR2 SQIVND (reference sequence). This CDR3 contains 12 residues. The ends were cut back, 8 bases at V and 7 bases at J, with 13 bases in the middle.

This clone is medium-sized (0.01 to 0.1%) in the sample. V gene TRBV7-2 combines with J gene TRBJ1-1; D remains ambiguous. V was cut by 2 bases and J by 1 base, with 5 bases left in between. The germline V gene encodes CDR1 SGHTA and CDR2 FQGNSA. The CDR3 sequence is 13 residues long. The CDR3 DNA reads TGTGCCAGCAGCTTATATGAGAACACTGAAGCTTTCTTT. It encodes CASSLYENTEAFF.

The chain joins TRBV20-1 to TRBJ2-7, with D tentatively TRBD1 (5 bases). Germline V gene lookup returns CDR1 DFQATT and CDR2 SNEGSKA (reference sequence). Trimming removed 3 bases at V and 0 bases at J, with 15 bases between. This CDR3 has 15 amino acids. The CDR3 DNA is TGCAGTGCTAGTAGACAGCCGGTGAACTCCTACGAGCAGTACTTC. It encodes CSASRQPVNSYEQYF.

This clone showed up many times. This rearrangement joins TRBV3-1 to TRBJ2-6, with unresolved D. Germline CDR1 LGHDT, CDR2 YNNKEL (reference sequence). Trimming cost V 1 base and J 4 bases, with 2 bases left between them. The CDR3 runs 13 residues. The CDR3, as DNA: TGTGCCAGCAGCCAAGGGGGGGCCAACGTCCTGACTTTC. It is translated as CASSQGGANVLTF.

This clone is medium-sized within its sample. The chain links TRBV7-8 to TRBJ1-1; D is unclear. Germline CDR1 is SGHVS and CDR2 is FQNEAQ. The CDR3 loop spans 16 amino acids. Trimming took 5 bases from V and 3 from J, leaving 19 bases between them. This CDR3 is CASSGPTRRSDTEAFF. The CDR3 bases are TGTGCCAGCAGCGGACCGACAAGAAGGAGCGACACTGAAGCTTTCTTT.

Ten or more counts support this clone. The CDR3 is CASSQVGPPDTQYF. Written as DNA, the CDR3 is TGTGCCAGCAGCCAAGTCGGCCCCCCAGATACGCAGTATTTT. The chain uses TRBV4-2 and TRBJ2-3; no firm D call. The germline V gene encodes CDR1 LGHNA and CDR2 YNFKEQ. The CDR3 totals 14 residues. Trimming took 1 base from V and 4 from J, leaving 9 bases between them.

This chain connects TRBV30 to TRBJ2-2; no firm D call. The germline V and J ends were trimmed by 4 bases and 6 bases, with 0 bases remaining between them. CDR1 and CDR2 (germline): GTSNPN, SVGIG (reference sequence). The CDR3 is made up of 9 amino acids. CDR3: CAWTGELFF. Here the CDR3 DNA reads TGTGCCTGGACCGGGGAGCTGTTTTTT.

This clone was observed a handful of times. The chain joins TRBV14 to TRBJ2-5; TRBD1 might be the D (5 bases). Germline CDR1 is SGHDN and CDR2 is FVKESK. This CDR3 comprises 15 residues. The V and J ends lost 3 bases and 0 bases respectively, with 11 bases between them. The CDR3 coding sequence is TGTGCCAGCAGCCATGGACGACAGCACCAAGAGACCCAGTACTTC. Residues: CASSHGRQHQETQYF.

This clone was recorded once. The chain joins TRBV20-1 to TRBJ1-5, with 7 nucleotides matching TRBD1. Germline V gene data show CDR1 as DFQATT and CDR2 as SNEGSKA (reference sequence). The trim removed 1 base at V and 1 base at J, leaving 4 bases unmatched. The CDR3 totals 15 residues. The CDR3 coding sequence is TGCAGTGCTAGAGCGGGGACAGCAAGCAATCAGCCCCAGCATTTT. Translating gives CSARAGTASNQPQHF.

Many counts were recorded for this clone. The V gene is TRBV7-2, the J gene TRBJ2-5; D unclear. The CDR3 contains 13 residues. Germline CDR1 reads SGHTA; CDR2 reads FQGNSA. Trimming removed 2 bases from V and 5 bases from J, with 9 bases in between. CDR3 coding DNA: TGTGCCAGCAGCTTAAACTTTGTCGAGACCCAGTACTTC. This sequence encodes CASSLNFVETQYF.

This clone was seen many times. This chain joins TRBV11-2 and TRBJ2-1; 7 nucleotides line up with TRBD1. Germline V gene sequence: CDR1 SGHAT, CDR2 FQNNGV. The CDR3 length is 11 residues. Trimming took 3 bases from V and 10 from J; bases not matched to a gene: 0. CDR3 protein: CASSLDREQFF. DNA for the CDR3: TGTGCCAGCAGCTTGGACAGGGAGCAGTTCTTC.

This clone was detected many times. The chain links TRBV18 to TRBJ2-4, with D possibly TRBD1 on 6 matching bases. The CDR3 is 15 amino acids. The germline V gene encodes CDR1 KGHSH and CDR2 LQKENI. Deletions cut 0 bases from V and 4 bases from J, with 10 bases between. The CDR3 DNA follows: TGTGCCAGCTCACCACCTAGTCAGGGGAAAAACATTCAGTACTTC. Protein sequence: CASSPPSQGKNIQYF.

By frequency in the sample, this clone is medium-sized. The chain combines TRBV6-1 with TRBJ2-7; TRBD2 agrees at 13 bases. Germline loops: CDR1 MNHNS, CDR2 SASEGT. The CDR3 sequence is 14 residues long. The ends lost 6 bases at V and 7 bases at J; junction bases unmatched: 6. In DNA, the CDR3 is TGTGCCAGCAGGACACTAGCGGGGGGGGGAGAGCAGTACTTC. Protein: CASRTLAGGGEQYF.

This chain links TRBV5-1 with TRBJ2-7, with 7 bases fitting TRBD1. Trimming removed 5 bases from V and 2 bases from J; junction bases left unmatched: 4. The CDR3 is 13 residues long. Per the germline V gene, CDR1 is SGHRS and CDR2 is YFSETQ. CDR3 amino acids: CASSRQGAYEQYF. In nucleotides, the CDR3 is TGCGCCAGCAGTCGGCAGGGGGCCTACGAGCAGTACTTC. The complete variable domain, with remaining parts taken from reference TRBV5-1 and TRBJ2-7, reads KAGVTQTPRYLIKTRGQQVTLSCSPISGHRSVSWYQQTPGQGLQFLFEYFSETQRNKGNFPGRFSGRQFSNSRSEMNVSTLELGDSALYLCASSRQGAYEQYFGPGTRLTVT.

This clone was detected many times. The J gene is TRBJ1-6, the V gene TRBV10-3; a weak D match, TRBD1 (5 bases). Per the germline V gene, CDR1 is ENHRY and CDR2 is SYGVKD. V lost 6 bases and J lost 6, with 12 bases in between. The CDR3 contains 14 residues. The chain's CDR3 is CAIRPDSFNSPLHF. The CDR3 DNA is TGTGCCATCAGGCCCGACAGCTTTAATTCACCCCTCCACTTT.

This clone was counted ten times or more. The V and J genes are TRBV7-3 and TRBJ1-1; 10 bases align to TRBD1. Germline values: CDR1 SGHTA, CDR2 FQGTGA. The ends lost 3 bases at V and 4 bases at J; junction bases unmatched: 5. The CDR3 is made up of 15 amino acids. The CDR3 DNA reads TGTGCCAGCAGCTTGACAGGGGGCATGGTCACTGAAGCTTTCTTT. Translation: CASSLTGGMVTEAFF.